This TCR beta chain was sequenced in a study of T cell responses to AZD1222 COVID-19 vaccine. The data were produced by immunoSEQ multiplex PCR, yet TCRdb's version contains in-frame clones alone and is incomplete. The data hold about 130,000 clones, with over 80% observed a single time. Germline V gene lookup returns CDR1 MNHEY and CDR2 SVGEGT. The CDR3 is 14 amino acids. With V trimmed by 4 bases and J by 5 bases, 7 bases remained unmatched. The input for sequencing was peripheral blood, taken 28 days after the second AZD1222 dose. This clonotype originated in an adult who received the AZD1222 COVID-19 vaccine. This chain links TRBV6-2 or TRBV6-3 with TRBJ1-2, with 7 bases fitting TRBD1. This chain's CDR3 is CASSSGTAVYGYTF. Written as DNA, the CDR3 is TGTGCCAGCAGTTCCGGGACAGCCGTATATGGCTACACCTTC.